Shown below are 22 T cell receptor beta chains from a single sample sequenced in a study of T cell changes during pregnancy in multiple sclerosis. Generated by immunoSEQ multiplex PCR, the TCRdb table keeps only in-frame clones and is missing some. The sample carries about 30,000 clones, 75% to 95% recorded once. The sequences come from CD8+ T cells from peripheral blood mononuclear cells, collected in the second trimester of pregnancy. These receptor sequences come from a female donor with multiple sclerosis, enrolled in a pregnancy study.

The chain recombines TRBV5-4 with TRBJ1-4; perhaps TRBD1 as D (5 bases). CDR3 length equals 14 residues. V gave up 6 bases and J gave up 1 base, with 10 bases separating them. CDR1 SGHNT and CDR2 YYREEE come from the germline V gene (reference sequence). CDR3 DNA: TGTGCCAGCACCCGGGGGGGAACTAATGAAAAACTGTTTTTT. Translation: CASTRGGTNEKLFF.

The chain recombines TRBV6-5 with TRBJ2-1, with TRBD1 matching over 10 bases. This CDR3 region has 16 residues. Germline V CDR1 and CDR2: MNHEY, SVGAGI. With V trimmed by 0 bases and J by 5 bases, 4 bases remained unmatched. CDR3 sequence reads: CASSYSTGGTDNEQFF. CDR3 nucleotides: TGTGCCAGCAGTTACTCGACAGGGGGCACTGACAATGAGCAGTTCTTC.

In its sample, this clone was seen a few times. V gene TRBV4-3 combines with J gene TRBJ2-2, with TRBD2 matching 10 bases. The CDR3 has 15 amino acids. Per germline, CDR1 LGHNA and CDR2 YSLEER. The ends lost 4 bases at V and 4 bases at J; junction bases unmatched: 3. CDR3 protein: CASSRRLAGTGELFF. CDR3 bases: TGCGCCAGCAGCCGTCGACTAGCGGGCACCGGGGAGCTGTTTTTT.

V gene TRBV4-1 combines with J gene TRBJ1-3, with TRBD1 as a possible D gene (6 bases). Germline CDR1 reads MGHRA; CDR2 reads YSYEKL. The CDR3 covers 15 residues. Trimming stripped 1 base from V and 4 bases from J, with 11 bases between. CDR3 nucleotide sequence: TGCGCCAGCAGCCAAGGTCCAGGGACAGGAAACACCATATATTTT. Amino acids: CASSQGPGTGNTIYF.

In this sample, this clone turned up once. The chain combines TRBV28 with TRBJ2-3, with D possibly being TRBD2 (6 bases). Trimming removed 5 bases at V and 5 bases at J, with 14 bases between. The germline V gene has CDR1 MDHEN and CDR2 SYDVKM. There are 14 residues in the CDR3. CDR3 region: CASSETGVQDTQYF. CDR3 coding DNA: TGTGCCAGCAGTGAGACGGGAGTGCAAGATACGCAGTATTTT. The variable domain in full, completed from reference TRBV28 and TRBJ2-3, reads DVKVTQSSRYLVKRTGEKVFLECVQDMDHENMFWYRQDPGLGLRLIYFSYDVKMKEKGDIPEGYSVSREKKERFSLILESASTNQTSMYLCASSETGVQDTQYFGPGTRLTVL.

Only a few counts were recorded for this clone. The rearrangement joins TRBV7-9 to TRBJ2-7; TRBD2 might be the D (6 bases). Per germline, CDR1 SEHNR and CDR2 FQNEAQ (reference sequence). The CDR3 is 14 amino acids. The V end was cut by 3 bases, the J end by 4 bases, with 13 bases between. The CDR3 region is CASSFTGTAYEQYF. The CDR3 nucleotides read TGTGCCAGCAGCTTCACCGGGACTGCGTACGAGCAGTACTTC. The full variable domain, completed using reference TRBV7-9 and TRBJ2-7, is DTGVSQNPRHKITKRGQNVTFRCDPISEHNRLYWYRQTLGQGPEFLTYFQNEAQLEKSRLLSDRFSAERPKGSFSTLEIQRTEQGDSAMYLCASSFTGTAYEQYFGPGTRLTVT.

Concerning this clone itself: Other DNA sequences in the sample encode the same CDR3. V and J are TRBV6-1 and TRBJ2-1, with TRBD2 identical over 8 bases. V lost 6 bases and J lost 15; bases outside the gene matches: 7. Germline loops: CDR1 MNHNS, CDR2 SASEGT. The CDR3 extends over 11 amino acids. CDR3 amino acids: CASSDLAGSFF. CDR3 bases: TGTGCCAGCAGCGATCTAGCGGGTTCGTTCTTC.

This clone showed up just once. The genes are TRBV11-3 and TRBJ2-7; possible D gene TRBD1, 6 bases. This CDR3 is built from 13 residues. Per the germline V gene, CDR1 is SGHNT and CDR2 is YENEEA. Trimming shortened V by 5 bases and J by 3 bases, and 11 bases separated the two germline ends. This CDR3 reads CASSLRGNYEQYF. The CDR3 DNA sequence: TGTGCCAGCAGCCTTAGGGGGAACTACGAGCAGTACTTC. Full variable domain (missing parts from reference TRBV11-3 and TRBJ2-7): EAGVVQSPRYKIIEKKQPVAFWCNPISGHNTLYWYLQNLGQGPELLIRYENEEAVDDSQLPKDRFSAERLKGVDSTLKIQPAELGDSAVYLCASSLRGNYEQYFGPGTRLTVT.

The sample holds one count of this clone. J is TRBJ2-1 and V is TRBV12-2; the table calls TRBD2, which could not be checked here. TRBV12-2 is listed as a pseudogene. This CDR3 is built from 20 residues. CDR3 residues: CASRLPRGLAGGRAYNEQFF. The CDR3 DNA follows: TGTGCAAGTCGCTTACCACGCGGGCTAGCGGGAGGTCGCGCCTACAATGAGCAGTTCTTC.

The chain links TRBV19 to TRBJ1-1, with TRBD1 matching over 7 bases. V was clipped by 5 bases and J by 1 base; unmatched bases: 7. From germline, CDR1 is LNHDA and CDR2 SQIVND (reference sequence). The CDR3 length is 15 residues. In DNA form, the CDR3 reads TGTGCCAGTAGTCCCCGGGACAGCTCGAACACTGAAGCTTTCTTT. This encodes CASSPRDSSNTEAFF. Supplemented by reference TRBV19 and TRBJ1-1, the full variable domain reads DGGITQSPKYLFRKEGQNVTLSCEQNLNHDAMYWYRQDPGQGLRLIYYSQIVNDFQKGDIAEGYSVSREKKESFPLTVTSAQKNPTAFYLCASSPRDSSNTEAFFGQGTRLTVV.

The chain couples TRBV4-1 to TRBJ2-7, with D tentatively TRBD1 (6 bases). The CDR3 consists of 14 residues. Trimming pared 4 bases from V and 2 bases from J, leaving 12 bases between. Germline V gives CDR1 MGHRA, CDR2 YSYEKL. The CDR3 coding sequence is TGCGCCAGCAGCCCCCGGGACACAGCCTACGAGCAGTACTTC. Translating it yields CASSPRDTAYEQYF.

The CDR3: CASSLAGAGPPSGANVLTF. Written as DNA, the CDR3 is TGCGCCAGCAGCTTGGCCGGAGCGGGACCTCCCTCTGGGGCCAACGTCCTGACTTTC. The chain carries TRBV5-1 and TRBJ2-6, with 7 bases that match TRBD2. Losses at the gene ends were 0 bases for V and 0 bases for J; bases not matched to a gene: 9. The CDR3 is 19 amino acids. Germline assignment: CDR1 SGHRS and CDR2 YFSETQ.

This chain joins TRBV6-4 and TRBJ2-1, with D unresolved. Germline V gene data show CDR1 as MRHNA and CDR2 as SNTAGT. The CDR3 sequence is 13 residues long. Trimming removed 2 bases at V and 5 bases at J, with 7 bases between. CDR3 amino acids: CASSDRVNNEQFF. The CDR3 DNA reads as TGTGCCAGCAGTGACCGGGTAAACAATGAGCAGTTCTTC.

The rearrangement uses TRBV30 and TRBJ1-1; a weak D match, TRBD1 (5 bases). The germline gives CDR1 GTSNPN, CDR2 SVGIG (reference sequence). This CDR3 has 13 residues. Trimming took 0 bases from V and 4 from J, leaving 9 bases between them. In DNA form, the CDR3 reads TGTGCCTGGAGTGTGGGGGGTGGCACTGAAGCTTTCTTT. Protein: CAWSVGGGTEAFF.

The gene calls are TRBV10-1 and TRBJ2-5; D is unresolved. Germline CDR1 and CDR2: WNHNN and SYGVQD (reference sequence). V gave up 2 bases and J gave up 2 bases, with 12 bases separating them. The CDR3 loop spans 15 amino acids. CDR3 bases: TGCGCCAGCAGTGAGGAATCCACGAGGCAAGAGACCCAGTACTTC. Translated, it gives CASSEESTRQETQYF.

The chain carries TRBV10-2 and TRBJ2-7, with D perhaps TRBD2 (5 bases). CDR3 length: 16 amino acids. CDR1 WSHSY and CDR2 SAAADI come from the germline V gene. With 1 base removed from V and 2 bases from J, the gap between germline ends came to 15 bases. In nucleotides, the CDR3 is TGCGCCAGCAGTGAGTACCCCCGGCGGGCACCCTACGAGCAGTACTTC. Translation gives CASSEYPRRAPYEQYF.

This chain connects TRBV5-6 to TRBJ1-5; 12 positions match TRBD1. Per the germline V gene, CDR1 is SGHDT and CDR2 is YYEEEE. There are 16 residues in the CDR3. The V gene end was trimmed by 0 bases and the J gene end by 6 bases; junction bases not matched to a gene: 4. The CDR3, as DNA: TGTGCCAGCAGCTTGGTCCGGGACAGGGGGCGTCAGCCCCAGCATTTT. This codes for CASSLVRDRGRQPQHF.

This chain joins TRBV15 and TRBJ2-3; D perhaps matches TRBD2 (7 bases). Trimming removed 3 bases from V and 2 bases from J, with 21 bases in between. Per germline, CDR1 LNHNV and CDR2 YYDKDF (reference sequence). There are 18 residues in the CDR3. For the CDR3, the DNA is TGTGCCACCAGCAGCCCCTCCCGGCGGGGGCTACTCACAGATACGCAGTATTTT. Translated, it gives CATSSPSRRGLLTDTQYF.

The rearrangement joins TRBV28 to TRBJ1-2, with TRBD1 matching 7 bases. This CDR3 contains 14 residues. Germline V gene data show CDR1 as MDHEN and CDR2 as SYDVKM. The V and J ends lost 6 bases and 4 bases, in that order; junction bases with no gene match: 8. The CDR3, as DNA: TGTGCCAGCAGCCCGGGGGGGACAGTCTATGGCTACACCTTC. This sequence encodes CASSPGGTVYGYTF.

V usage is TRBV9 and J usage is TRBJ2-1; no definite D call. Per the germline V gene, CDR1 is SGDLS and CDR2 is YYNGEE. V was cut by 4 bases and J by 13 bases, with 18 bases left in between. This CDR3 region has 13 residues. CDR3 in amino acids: CASSPRALERQFF. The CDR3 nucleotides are TGTGCCAGCAGCCCCCGAGCCCTAGAACGACAGTTCTTC.

The chain's CDR3 is CAWSVRGGETQYF. The CDR3 DNA is TGTGCCTGGAGTGTTAGGGGGGGGGAGACCCAGTACTTC. The J gene is TRBJ2-5, the V gene TRBV30; D is perhaps TRBD2 (7 bases). The CDR3 has 13 residues. Trimming took off 0 bases at V and 5 bases at J, with 10 bases between the two ends. CDR1 is GTSNPN and CDR2 is SVGIG in the germline V gene (reference sequence). Together with reference TRBV30 and TRBJ2-5, the CDR3 gives the full variable domain: SQTIHQWPATLVQPVGSPLSLECTVEGTSNPNLYWYRQAAGRGLQLLFYSVGIGQISSEVPQNLSASRPQDRQFILSSKKLLLSDSGFYLCAWSVRGGETQYFGPGTRLLVL.

CDR3 region: CASSSNIPGRRAGGPSDTQYF. The CDR3 DNA follows: TGCGCCAGCAGCTCGAACATTCCGGGACGTAGAGCGGGAGGGCCATCAGATACGCAGTATTTT. The gene calls are TRBV5-1 and TRBJ2-3; 10 positions agree with TRBD2. The J segment lost 4 bases and the V segment lost 3 bases, leaving 23 bases of the junction unmatched. Germline-derived CDR1 and CDR2 are SGHRS and YFSETQ. CDR3 length equals 21 residues.